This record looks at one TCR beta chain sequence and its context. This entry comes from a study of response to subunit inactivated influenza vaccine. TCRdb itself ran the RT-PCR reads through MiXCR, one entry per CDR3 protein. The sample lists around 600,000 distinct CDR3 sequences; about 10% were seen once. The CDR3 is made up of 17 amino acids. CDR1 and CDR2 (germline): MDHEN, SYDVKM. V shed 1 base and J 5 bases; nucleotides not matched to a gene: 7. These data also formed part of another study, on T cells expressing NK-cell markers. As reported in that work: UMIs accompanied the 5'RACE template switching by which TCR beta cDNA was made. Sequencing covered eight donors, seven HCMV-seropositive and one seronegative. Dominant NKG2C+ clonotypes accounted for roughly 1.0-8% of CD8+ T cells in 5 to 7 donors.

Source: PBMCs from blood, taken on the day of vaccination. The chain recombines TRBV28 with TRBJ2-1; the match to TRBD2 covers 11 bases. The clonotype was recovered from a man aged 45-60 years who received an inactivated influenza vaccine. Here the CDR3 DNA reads TGTGCCAGCAGTTTATTCCTAGCGGGGGGCCTGAACAATGAGCAGTTCTTC. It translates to CASSLFLAGGLNNEQFF.